This TCR beta chain came from a study of cytomegalovirus exposure and HLA in healthy donors. Notes on the study in general: A list of 150 or so TCR beta chains associated with cytomegalovirus was given.

The CDR3 is 14 amino acids. Germline loops: CDR1 SGDLS, CDR2 YYNGEE. A remark on this clone: The antigen is not known. At one of its ends the junction is not consistent with the germline gene, which may arise from a read error.

The PCR employed 60 Vbeta primers together with 13 Jbeta primers. The method was immunoSEQ multiplex PCR; TCRdb's version includes in-frame clones alone and lacks a portion of them. The repertoire holds around 170,000 clones, with roughly 84% as singletons. The clonotype was recovered from a woman aged 18 to 35 in good health and CMV-seronegative. V gene TRBV9 combines with J gene TRBJ2-4; 9 positions match TRBD1. Source material: PBMCs. The CDR3 spells CASSPTGTGNSQYF. CDR3 DNA: TGTGCCAGCAGCCCCACCGGGACAGGGAACAGTCAGTACTTC.